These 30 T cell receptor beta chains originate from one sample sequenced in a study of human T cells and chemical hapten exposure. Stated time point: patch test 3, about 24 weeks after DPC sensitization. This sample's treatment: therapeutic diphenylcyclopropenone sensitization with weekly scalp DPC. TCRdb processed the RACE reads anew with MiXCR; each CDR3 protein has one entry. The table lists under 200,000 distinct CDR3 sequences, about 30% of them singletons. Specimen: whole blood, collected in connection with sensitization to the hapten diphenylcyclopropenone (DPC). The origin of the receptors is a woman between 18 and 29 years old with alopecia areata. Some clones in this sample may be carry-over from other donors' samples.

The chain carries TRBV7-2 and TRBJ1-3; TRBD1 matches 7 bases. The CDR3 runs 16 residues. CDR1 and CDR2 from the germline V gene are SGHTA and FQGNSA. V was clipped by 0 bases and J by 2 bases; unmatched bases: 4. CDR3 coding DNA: TGTGCCAGCAGCTTAGCAGGGACAGCCACTGGAAACACCATATATTTT. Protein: CASSLAGTATGNTIYF.

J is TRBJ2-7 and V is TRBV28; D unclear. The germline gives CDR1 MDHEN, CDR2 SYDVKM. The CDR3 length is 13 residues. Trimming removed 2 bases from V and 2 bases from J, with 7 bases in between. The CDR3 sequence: CASSLIWTYEQYF. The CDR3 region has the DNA TGTGCCAGCAGTTTAATCTGGACCTACGAGCAGTACTTC.

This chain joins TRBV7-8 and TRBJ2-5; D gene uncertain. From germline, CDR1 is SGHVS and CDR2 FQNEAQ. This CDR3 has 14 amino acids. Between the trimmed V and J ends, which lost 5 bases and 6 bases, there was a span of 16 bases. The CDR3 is CASSPDPLRKTQYF. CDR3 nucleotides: TGTGCCAGCAGCCCTGACCCGTTAAGGAAGACCCAGTACTTC.

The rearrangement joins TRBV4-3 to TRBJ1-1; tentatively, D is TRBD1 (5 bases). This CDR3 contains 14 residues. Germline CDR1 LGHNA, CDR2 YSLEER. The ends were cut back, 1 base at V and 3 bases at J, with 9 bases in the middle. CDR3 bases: TGCGCCAGCAGCCAAGCGTGGGGGGACACTGAAGCTTTCTTT. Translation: CASSQAWGDTEAFF.

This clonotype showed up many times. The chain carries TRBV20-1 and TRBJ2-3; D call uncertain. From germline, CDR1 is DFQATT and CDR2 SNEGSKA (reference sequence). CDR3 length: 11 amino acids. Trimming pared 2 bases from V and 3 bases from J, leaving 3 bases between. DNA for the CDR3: TGCAGTGCTAGAAGAACAGATACGCAGTATTTT. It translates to CSARRTDTQYF.

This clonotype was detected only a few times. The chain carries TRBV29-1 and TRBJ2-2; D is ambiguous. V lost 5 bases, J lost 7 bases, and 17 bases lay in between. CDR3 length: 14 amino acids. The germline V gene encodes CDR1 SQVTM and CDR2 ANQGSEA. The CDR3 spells CSVQTAQTHGELFF. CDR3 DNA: TGCAGCGTTCAAACGGCGCAAACCCACGGGGAGCTGTTTTTT.

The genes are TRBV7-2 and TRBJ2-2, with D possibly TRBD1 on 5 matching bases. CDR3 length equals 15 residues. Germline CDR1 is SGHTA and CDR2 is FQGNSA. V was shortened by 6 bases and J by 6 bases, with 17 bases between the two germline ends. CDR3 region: CASSRQSLGSGELFF. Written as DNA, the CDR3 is TGTGCCAGCAGTCGACAGAGTTTAGGGTCCGGGGAGCTGTTTTTT.

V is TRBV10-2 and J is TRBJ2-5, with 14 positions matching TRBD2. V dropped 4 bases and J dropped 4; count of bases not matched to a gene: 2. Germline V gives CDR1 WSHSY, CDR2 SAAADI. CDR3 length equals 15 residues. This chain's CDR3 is CASSAGTSGRETQYF. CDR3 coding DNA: TGCGCCAGCAGTGCCGGGACTAGCGGGAGAGAGACCCAGTACTTC.

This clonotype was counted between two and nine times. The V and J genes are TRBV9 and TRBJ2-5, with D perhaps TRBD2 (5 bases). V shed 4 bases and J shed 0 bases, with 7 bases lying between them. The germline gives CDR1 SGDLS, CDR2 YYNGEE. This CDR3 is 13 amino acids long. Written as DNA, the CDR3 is TGTGCCAGCAGCCTCGGGGACCAAGAGACCCAGTACTTC. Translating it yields CASSLGDQETQYF.

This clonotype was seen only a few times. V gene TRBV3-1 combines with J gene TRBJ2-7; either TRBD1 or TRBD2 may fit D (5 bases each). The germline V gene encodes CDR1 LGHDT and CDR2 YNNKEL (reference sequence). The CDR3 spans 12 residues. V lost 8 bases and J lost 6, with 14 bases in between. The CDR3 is CASGGRYREQYF. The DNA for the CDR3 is TGTGCCAGCGGGGGTAGGTATCGCGAGCAGTACTTC.

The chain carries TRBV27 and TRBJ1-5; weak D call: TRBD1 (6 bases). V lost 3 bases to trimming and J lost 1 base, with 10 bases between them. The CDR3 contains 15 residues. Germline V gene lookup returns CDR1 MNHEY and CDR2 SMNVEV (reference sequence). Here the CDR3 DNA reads TGTGCCAGCAGTTTCCAGGGGTCGAGCAATCAGCCCCAGCATTTT. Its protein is CASSFQGSSNQPQHF.

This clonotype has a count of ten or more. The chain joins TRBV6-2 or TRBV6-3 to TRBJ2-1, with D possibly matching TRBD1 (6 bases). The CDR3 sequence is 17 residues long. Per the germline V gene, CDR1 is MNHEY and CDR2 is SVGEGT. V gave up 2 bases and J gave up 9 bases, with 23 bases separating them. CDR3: CASSYPQGRGWGGEQFF. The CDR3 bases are TGTGCCAGCAGTTACCCACAGGGACGCGGATGGGGCGGTGAGCAGTTCTTC.

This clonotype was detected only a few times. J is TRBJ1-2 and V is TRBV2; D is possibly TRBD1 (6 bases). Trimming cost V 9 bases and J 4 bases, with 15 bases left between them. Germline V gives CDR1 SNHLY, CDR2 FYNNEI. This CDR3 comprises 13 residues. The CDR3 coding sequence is TGTGCCAGGGTGGGGGCAGGGGTCTATGGCTACACCTTC. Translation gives CARVGAGVYGYTF.

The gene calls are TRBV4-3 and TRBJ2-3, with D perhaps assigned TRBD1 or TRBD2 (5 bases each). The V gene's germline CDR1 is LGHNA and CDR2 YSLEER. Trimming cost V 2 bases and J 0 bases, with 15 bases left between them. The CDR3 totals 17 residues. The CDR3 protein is CASSQIGAGHSTDTQYF. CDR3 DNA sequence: TGCGCCAGCAGCCAAATCGGGGCAGGGCATAGCACAGATACGCAGTATTTT.

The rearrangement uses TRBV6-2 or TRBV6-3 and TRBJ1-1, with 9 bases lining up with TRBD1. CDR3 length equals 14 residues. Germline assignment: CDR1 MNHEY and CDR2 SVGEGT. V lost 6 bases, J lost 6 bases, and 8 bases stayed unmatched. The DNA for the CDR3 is TGTGCCAGCAGCCGGGACAGGGTACCCTCTGAAGCTTTCTTT. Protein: CASSRDRVPSEAFF.

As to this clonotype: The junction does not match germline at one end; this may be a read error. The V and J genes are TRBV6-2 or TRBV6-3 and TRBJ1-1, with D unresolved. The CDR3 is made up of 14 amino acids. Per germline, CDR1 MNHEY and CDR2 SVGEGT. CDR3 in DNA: TGTGCCAGCAGTTACTCGATCCGGAACGCTGAAGCTTTCTTT. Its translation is CASSYSIRNAEAFF.

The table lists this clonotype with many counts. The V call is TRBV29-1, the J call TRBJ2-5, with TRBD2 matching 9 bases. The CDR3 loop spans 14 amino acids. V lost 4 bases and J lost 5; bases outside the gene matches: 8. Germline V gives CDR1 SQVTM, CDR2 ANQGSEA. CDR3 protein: CSVVGAGGGETQYF. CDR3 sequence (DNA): TGCAGCGTTGTGGGAGCGGGGGGAGGGGAGACCCAGTACTTC.

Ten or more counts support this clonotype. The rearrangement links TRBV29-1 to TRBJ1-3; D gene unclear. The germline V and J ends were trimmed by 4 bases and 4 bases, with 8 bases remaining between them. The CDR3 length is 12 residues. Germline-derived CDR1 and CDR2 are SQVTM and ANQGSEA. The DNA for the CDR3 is TGCAGCGTTGCTGTACCAGGAAACACCATATATTTT. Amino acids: CSVAVPGNTIYF. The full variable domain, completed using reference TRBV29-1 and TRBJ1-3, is SAVISQKPSRDICQRGTSLTIQCQVDSQVTMMFWYRQQPGQSLTLIATANQGSEATYESGFVIDKFPISRPNLTFSTLTVSNMSPEDSSIYLCSVAVPGNTIYFGEGSWLTVV.

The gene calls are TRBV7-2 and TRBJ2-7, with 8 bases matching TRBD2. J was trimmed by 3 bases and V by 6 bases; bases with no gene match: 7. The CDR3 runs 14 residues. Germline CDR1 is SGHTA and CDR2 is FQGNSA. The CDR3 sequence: CASRGSGGYYEQYF. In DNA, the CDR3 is TGTGCCAGCAGAGGGAGCGGGGGTTACTACGAGCAGTACTTC.

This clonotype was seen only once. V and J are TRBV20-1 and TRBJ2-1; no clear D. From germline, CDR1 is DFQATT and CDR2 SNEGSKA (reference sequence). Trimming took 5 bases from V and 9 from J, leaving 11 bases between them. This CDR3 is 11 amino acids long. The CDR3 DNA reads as TGCAGTGCTGGACCTCTTGGTGAGCAGTTCTTC. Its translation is CSAGPLGEQFF.

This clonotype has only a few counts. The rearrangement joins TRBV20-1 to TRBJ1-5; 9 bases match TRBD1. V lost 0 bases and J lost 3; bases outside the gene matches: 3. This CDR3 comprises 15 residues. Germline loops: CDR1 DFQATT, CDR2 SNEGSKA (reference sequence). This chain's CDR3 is CSARERTGVNQPQHF. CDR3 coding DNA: TGCAGTGCTAGAGAGCGGACAGGGGTCAATCAGCCCCAGCATTTT.

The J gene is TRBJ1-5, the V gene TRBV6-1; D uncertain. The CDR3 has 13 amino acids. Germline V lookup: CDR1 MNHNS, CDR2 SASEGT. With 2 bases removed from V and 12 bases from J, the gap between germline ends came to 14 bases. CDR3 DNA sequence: TGTGCCAGCAGTGAAAAAGTGGACGGTCGCCAGCATTTT. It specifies CASSEKVDGRQHF.

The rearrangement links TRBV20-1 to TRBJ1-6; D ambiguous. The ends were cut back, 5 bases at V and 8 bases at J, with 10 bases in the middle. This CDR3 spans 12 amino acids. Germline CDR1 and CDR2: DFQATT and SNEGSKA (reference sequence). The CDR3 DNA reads TGCAGTGCTGGCCGAGATTATTCACCCCTCCACTTT. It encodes CSAGRDYSPLHF.

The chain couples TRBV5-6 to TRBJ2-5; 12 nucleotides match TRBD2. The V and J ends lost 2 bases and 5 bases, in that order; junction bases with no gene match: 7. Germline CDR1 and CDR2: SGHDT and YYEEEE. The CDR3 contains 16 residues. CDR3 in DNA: TGTGCCAGCAGCTTACGGACTAGCGGGGAGCGCGAGACCCAGTACTTC. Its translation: CASSLRTSGERETQYF.

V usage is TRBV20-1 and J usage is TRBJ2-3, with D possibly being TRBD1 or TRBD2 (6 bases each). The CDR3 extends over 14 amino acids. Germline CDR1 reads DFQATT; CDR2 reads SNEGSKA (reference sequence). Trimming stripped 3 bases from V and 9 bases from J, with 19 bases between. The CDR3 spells CSASFRGRLLTQYF. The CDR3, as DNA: TGCAGTGCTAGTTTCCGGGGGCGGCTGCTAACGCAGTATTTT.

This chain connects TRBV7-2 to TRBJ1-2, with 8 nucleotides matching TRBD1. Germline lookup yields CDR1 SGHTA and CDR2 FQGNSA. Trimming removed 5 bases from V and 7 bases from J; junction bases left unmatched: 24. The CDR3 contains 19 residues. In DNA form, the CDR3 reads TGTGCCAGCAGCCAGAGAAACCTTGGGGCAGGGGGCACCTCTTTTGGCTACACCTTC. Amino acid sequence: CASSQRNLGAGGTSFGYTF.

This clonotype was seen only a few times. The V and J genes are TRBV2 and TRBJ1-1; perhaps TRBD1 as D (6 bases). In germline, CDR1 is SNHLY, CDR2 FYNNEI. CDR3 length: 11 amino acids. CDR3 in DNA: TGTGTCAAGGTACAGGGCACTGAAGCTTTCTTT. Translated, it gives CVKVQGTEAFF.

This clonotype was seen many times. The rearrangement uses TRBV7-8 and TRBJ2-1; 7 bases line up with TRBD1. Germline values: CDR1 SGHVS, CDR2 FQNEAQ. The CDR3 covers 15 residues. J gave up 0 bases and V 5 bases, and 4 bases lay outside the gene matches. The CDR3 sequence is CASSPRQGSYNEQFF. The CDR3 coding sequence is TGTGCCAGCAGCCCCCGACAGGGCTCCTACAATGAGCAGTTCTTC.

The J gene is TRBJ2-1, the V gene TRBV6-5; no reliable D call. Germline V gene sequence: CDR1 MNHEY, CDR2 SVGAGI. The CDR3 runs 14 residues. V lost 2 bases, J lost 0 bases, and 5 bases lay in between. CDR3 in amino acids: CASSYVDSYNEQFF. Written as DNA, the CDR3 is TGTGCCAGCAGTTACGTGGACTCCTACAATGAGCAGTTCTTC.

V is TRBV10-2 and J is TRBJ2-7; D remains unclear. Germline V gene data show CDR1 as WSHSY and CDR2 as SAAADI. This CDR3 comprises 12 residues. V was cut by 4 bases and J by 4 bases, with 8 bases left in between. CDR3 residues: CASSVSGYEQYF. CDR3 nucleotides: TGCGCCAGCAGTGTTTCCGGGTACGAGCAGTACTTC.